A single sample gave rise to the 17 T cell receptor beta chains below, sequenced in a study of post-analysis software for immune sequencing data. Findings of the study overall: Relative to controls, patients had 4 or 5 TRBV segments at higher frequency, with TRBV5-6, TRBV5-1 and TRBV20-1 among these.

These receptors have no identified antigens. Prepared libraries of TCR beta cDNA carried unique molecular identifiers. TCRdb called the PCR reads again in MiXCR, with one record for every CDR3 protein. Of around 180,000 distinct CDR3 sequences listed, about 29% are singletons. Sequencing used blood. All receptors come from a girl aged 10 to 17 with multiple sclerosis.

In this sample, this clonotype turned up many times. The rearrangement joins TRBV20-1 to TRBJ1-2, with 7 bases identical to TRBD1. Germline-derived CDR1 and CDR2 are DFQATT and SNEGSKA (reference sequence). Germline trimming cut 2 bases from V and 7 bases from J; bases unmatched to any gene: 7. This CDR3 has 13 amino acids. The CDR3 nucleotides are TGCAGTGCTAGACCCGACAGGGAAACTGGCTACACCTTC. The encoded protein is CSARPDRETGYTF.

This clonotype was recorded many times. V is TRBV27 and J is TRBJ2-7, with D hard to call. CDR1 and CDR2 (germline): MNHEY, SMNVEV (reference sequence). V was pared by 2 bases and J by 0 bases, with 5 bases between. The CDR3 contains 13 residues. The CDR3 region has the DNA TGTGCCAGCAGTTTAGACACCTCCTACGAGCAGTACTTC. Residues: CASSLDTSYEQYF.

This clonotype was seen at least ten times. V usage is TRBV12-3 or TRBV12-4 and J usage is TRBJ2-7; 8 positions agree with TRBD1. The CDR3 contains 13 residues. V dropped 6 bases and J dropped 4; count of bases not matched to a gene: 5. In nucleotides, the CDR3 is TGTGCCAGCAGCCCCGGACAGGGATACGAGCAGTACTTC. Its translation: CASSPGQGYEQYF.

In this sample, this clonotype turned up many times. V gene TRBV3-1 combines with J gene TRBJ2-2, with 7 nucleotides matching TRBD2. The length of the CDR3 is 16 residues. Losses at the gene ends were 0 bases for V and 6 bases for J; bases not matched to a gene: 7. Germline CDR1 reads LGHDT; CDR2 reads YNNKEL (reference sequence). CDR3 coding DNA: TGTGCCAGCAGCCAAGAGCGACTAGCAGTGGCCGGGGAGCTGTTTTTT. Translated: CASSQERLAVAGELFF.

A few counts support this clonotype. The chain employs TRBV6-6 and TRBJ2-1, with TRBD1 matching over 9 bases. J was trimmed by 6 bases and V by 4 bases; bases with no gene match: 1. The germline V gene has CDR1 MNHNY and CDR2 SVGAGI (reference sequence). The CDR3 spans 13 residues. CDR3 in amino acids: CASSSDRGNEQFF. In DNA form, the CDR3 reads TGTGCCAGCAGTTCGGACAGGGGCAATGAGCAGTTCTTC.

This clonotype turned up a few times. The CDR3 bases are TGTGCCAGCAGCTTAGAGGGAGCGGGAGTATTCGCCTACGAGCAGTTCTTC. This translates into CASSLEGAGVFAYEQFF. The V call is TRBV7-2, the J call TRBJ2-1; 8 nucleotides line up with TRBD2. The CDR3 totals 17 residues. V gave up 1 base and J gave up 10 bases; unmatched junction bases: 15. CDR1 is SGHTA, CDR2 FQGNSA, per germline.

The chain joins TRBV25-1 to TRBJ2-5, with D perhaps TRBD1 or TRBD2 (6 bases each). V was shortened by 4 bases and J by 2 bases, with 14 bases between the two germline ends. The CDR3 spans 15 residues. CDR1 and CDR2 (germline): MGHDK, SYGVNS. This CDR3 reads CASSANRGPQETQYF. The DNA for the CDR3 is TGTGCCAGCAGTGCCAACCGGGGGCCTCAAGAGACCCAGTACTTC.

The chain is built from TRBV11-2 and TRBJ1-1; TRBD1 agrees at 7 bases. V shed 5 bases and J 0 bases; nucleotides not matched to a gene: 15. The CDR3 is made up of 18 amino acids. Per the germline V gene, CDR1 is SGHAT and CDR2 is FQNNGV. As DNA, the CDR3 is TGTGCCAGCAGCCCTACCAACAGGGGCCAATTCATGAACACTGAAGCTTTCTTT. Its protein product is CASSPTNRGQFMNTEAFF.

The rearrangement links TRBV14 to TRBJ2-1, with unresolved D. V dropped 1 base and J dropped 6 bases, with 13 bases sitting between them. From germline, CDR1 is SGHDN and CDR2 FVKESK. This CDR3 region has 15 residues. The CDR3 DNA reads as TGTGCCAGCAGCCAAGGGTTCCAATGGGGCAATGAGCAGTTCTTC. Its translation: CASSQGFQWGNEQFF. Together with reference TRBV14 and TRBJ2-1, the CDR3 gives the full variable domain: EAGVTQFPSHSVIEKGQTVTLRCDPISGHDNLYWYRRVMGKEIKFLLHFVKESKQDESGMPNNRFLAERTGGTYSTLKVQPAELEDSGVYFCASSQGFQWGNEQFFGPGTRLTVL.

Concerning this clonotype itself: A much more abundant neighbour one base away suggests this may be a read error. This chain connects TRBV4-1 to TRBJ2-6; the D is unclear. Per germline, CDR1 MGHRA and CDR2 YSYEKL. The V end was cut by 1 base, the J end by 2 bases, with 18 bases between. The CDR3 covers 19 residues. CDR3 DNA sequence: TGCGCCAGCAGCCAAGTTGTGTTAGATTCAAGCACTGGGGCCAACGTCCTGACTTTC. This codes for CASSQVVLDSSTGANVLTF.

The chain employs TRBV5-1 and TRBJ2-3; 7 bases agree with TRBD2. The CDR3 covers 16 residues. V gave up 3 bases and J gave up 3 bases; unmatched junction bases: 10. From germline, CDR1 is SGHRS and CDR2 YFSETQ. The CDR3 sequence: CASSSFGGSRTDTQYF. Here the CDR3 DNA reads TGCGCCAGCAGCTCATTTGGCGGGAGTAGGACAGATACGCAGTATTTT.

Comments on this clonotype: It may be a read error: a sequence one base away is much more abundant. Without the conserved terminal phenylalanine or tryptophan, this CDR3 likely stems from a read error. The V and J genes are TRBV12-3 or TRBV12-4 and TRBJ1-6, with 9 bases identical to TRBD1. Unmatched junction bases numbered 4, after V lost 3 bases and J lost 10 bases. The CDR3 has 14 residues. The DNA of the CDR3 is TGTGCCAGCAGTTTTGGACAGGGGAAATCACCCCTCCACGTT. It encodes CASSFGQGKSPLHV.

As for this clonotype: A much larger clone is a single base away; this may be a read error. The chain carries TRBV5-1 and TRBJ2-5; no reliable D call. Looked up from germline, CDR1 is SGHRS and CDR2 is YFSETQ. There are 15 residues in the CDR3. V dropped 0 bases and J dropped 5 bases, with 14 bases sitting between them. The CDR3: CASSLEADLGETQYF. The CDR3 coding sequence is TGCGCCAGCAGCTTGGAGGCGGATTTGGGCGAGACCCAGTACTTC. Based on the CDR3 plus reference TRBV5-1 and TRBJ2-5, the full variable domain is KAGVTQTPRYLIKTRGQQVTLSCSPISGHRSVSWYQQTPGQGLQFLFEYFSETQRNKGNFPGRFSGRQFSNSRSEMNVSTLELGDSALYLCASSLEADLGETQYFGPGTRLLVL.

The J gene is TRBJ2-2, the V gene TRBV24-1, with TRBD1 matching over 7 bases. The V gene's germline CDR1 is KGHDR and CDR2 SFDVKD. J was trimmed by 9 bases and V by 3 bases; bases with no gene match: 6. CDR3 length: 14 amino acids. The CDR3 region has the DNA TGTGCCACCAGTGATGTAACGACAGGGAGGGAGCTGTTTTTT. This codes for CATSDVTTGRELFF.

This clonotype was counted many times. The V and J genes are TRBV29-1 and TRBJ2-3; 12 nucleotides match TRBD2. Germline-derived CDR1 and CDR2 are SQVTM and ANQGSEA. The CDR3 is 16 residues long. V shed 1 base and J 4 bases; nucleotides not matched to a gene: 6. The CDR3 region is CSVEGSTSGGSDTQYF. CDR3 in DNA: TGCAGCGTTGAAGGCTCGACTAGCGGGGGATCAGATACGCAGTATTTT.

Turning to this clonotype: The junction differs from germline at one of its ends, possibly a read error. This chain uses TRBV5-1 with TRBJ1-2; D uncertain. Per germline, CDR1 SGHRS and CDR2 YFSETQ. The CDR3 is 11 residues long. The CDR3 DNA sequence: TGCGCCAGCAGTTCCAACTATGGCCACACCTTC. This gives the protein CASSSNYGHTF. Looking up the rest from reference TRBV5-1 and TRBJ1-2 gives the full variable domain: KAGVTQTPRYLIKTRGQQVTLSCSPISGHRSVSWYQQTPGQGLQFLFEYFSETQRNKGNFPGRFSGRQFSNSRSEMNVSTLELGDSALYLCASSSNYGHTFGSGTRLTVV.

This clonotype turned up a few times. J is TRBJ2-7 and V is TRBV12-3 or TRBV12-4; the D is unclear. V shed 1 base and J shed 3 bases, with 13 bases lying between them. CDR3 length: 15 residues. The CDR3 DNA is TGTGCCAGCAGTTTAGGAAATGGACGGCGCTACGAGCAGTACTTC. Amino acid sequence: CASSLGNGRRYEQYF.